The next 10 T cell receptor beta chains were all read from a single sample in a study of T cells after yellow fever vaccination. TCRdb itself ran the 5' RACE reads through MiXCR, one entry per CDR3 protein. The sample shows about 320,000 distinct CDR3 sequences, approximately 12% of them seen only once. Sample: CD4+ T cells sorted from PBMCs, taken 45 days after the yellow fever booster vaccination. The source is a man younger than 30 who received the YFV17D yellow fever vaccine.

V is TRBV5-1 and J is TRBJ2-1, with TRBD2 as a possible D gene (5 bases). V dropped 5 bases and J dropped 6 bases, with 18 bases sitting between them. The CDR3 is 15 residues long. Germline V gene sequence: CDR1 SGHRS, CDR2 YFSETQ. CDR3 amino acids: CASRTKLVGGNEQFF. The CDR3 bases are TGCGCCAGCAGGACTAAGTTAGTAGGTGGCAATGAGCAGTTCTTC. The full variable domain, in which reference TRBV5-1 and TRBJ2-1 provide the parts outside the CDR3, is KAGVTQTPRYLIKTRGQQVTLSCSPISGHRSVSWYQQTPGQGLQFLFEYFSETQRNKGNFPGRFSGRQFSNSRSEMNVSTLELGDSALYLCASRTKLVGGNEQFFGPGTRLTVL.

This clonotype was seen a handful of times. The gene calls are TRBV7-3 and TRBJ2-2; 9 bases are shared with TRBD1. Trimming took 2 bases from V and 4 from J; bases not matched to a gene: 8. The CDR3 has 17 residues. The germline gives CDR1 SGHTA, CDR2 FQGTGA. The CDR3: CASSLGTGRTITGELFF. CDR3 coding DNA: TGTGCCAGCAGCTTAGGGACAGGGCGGACCATCACCGGGGAGCTGTTTTTT.

This clonotype appeared many times. The genes are TRBV6-5 and TRBJ1-2, with TRBD1 identical over 7 bases. V dropped 4 bases and J dropped 4; count of bases not matched to a gene: 9. The CDR3 consists of 15 residues. Germline V gene data show CDR1 as MNHEY and CDR2 as SVGAGI. This CDR3 is CASSSPKQGIYGYTF. CDR3 sequence (DNA): TGTGCCAGCAGTTCACCGAAACAGGGGATCTATGGCTACACCTTC.

The DNA of the CDR3 is TGCAGTGCTAGAGGGCAGTCTGGTGGAAACACCATATATTTT. Translating gives CSARGQSGGNTIYF. The J gene is TRBJ1-3, the V gene TRBV20-1; D is uncertain. This CDR3 is 14 amino acids long. Germline V lookup: CDR1 DFQATT, CDR2 SNEGSKA (reference sequence). Trimming left V 1 base short and J 3 bases short, with 10 bases between.

V usage is TRBV6-5 and J usage is TRBJ2-2; no firm D call. The V gene's germline CDR1 is MNHEY and CDR2 SVGAGI. The ends were cut back, 0 bases at V and 5 bases at J, with 13 bases in the middle. CDR3 length: 16 residues. This chain's CDR3 is CASSYSPATLTGELFF. The DNA of the CDR3 is TGTGCCAGCAGTTACTCACCAGCAACCCTTACCGGGGAGCTGTTTTTT.

The rearrangement links TRBV21-1 to TRBJ2-1; the table assigns TRBD1, which was not confirmed against the DNA. TRBV21-1 is listed as a pseudogene. The CDR3 has 19 residues. The DNA of the CDR3 is TGTGCCAGCACCTTAAGTGGGACAGGGACTAGCCATTCCTACAATGAGCAGTTCTTC. Protein: CASTLSGTGTSHSYNEQFF.

The chain is built from TRBV20-1 and TRBJ2-5, with 7 bases identical to TRBD2. Germline trimming cut 5 bases from V and 1 base from J; bases unmatched to any gene: 7. CDR1 is DFQATT, CDR2 SNEGSKA, per germline (reference sequence). This CDR3 has 14 amino acids. Written as DNA, the CDR3 is TGCAGTGCTGGGGCGGGAGATAGCCAAGAGACCCAGTACTTC. Translated: CSAGAGDSQETQYF.

This clonotype was counted between two and nine times. This chain links TRBV24-1 with TRBJ2-2; no clear D gene. This CDR3 has 13 residues. V was trimmed by 0 bases and J by 5 bases, leaving 3 bases between them. The germline gives CDR1 KGHDR, CDR2 SFDVKD. The CDR3 sequence is CATSDLGTGELFF. CDR3 in DNA: TGTGCCACCAGTGATTTGGGGACCGGGGAGCTGTTTTTT.

CDR3 nucleotides: TGTGCCACCAGTGATTCCGCCGCGGGGATCAATGAGCAGTTCTTC. As protein: CATSDSAAGINEQFF. The genes are TRBV24-1 and TRBJ2-1, with a weak D call TRBD2 (6 bases). This CDR3 contains 15 residues. CDR1 is KGHDR, CDR2 SFDVKD, per germline. Trimming took off 2 bases at V and 6 bases at J, with 13 bases between the two ends.

In its sample, this clonotype was seen many times. The gene calls are TRBV3-1 and TRBJ2-1; no definite D call. Germline V gene lookup returns CDR1 LGHDT and CDR2 YNNKEL (reference sequence). CDR3 length: 13 residues. The V and J ends lost 0 bases and 6 bases respectively, with 6 bases between them. CDR3 sequence: CASSQEWGNEQFF. The CDR3 DNA sequence: TGTGCCAGCAGCCAAGAATGGGGCAATGAGCAGTTCTTC.